Listed below are T cell receptor beta chains from one sample, sequenced in a study of cytomegalovirus exposure and HLA in healthy donors. The method was immunoSEQ multiplex PCR; TCRdb's version includes in-frame clones alone and lacks a portion of them. The sample records about 37,000 clones, roughly 76% being singletons. Sequenced input: PBMCs. The receptors stem from a woman in her forties in good health and CMV-seronegative. Each CDR3 is given with its conserved first and last residue. The D gene is left open where the match is weak. The size field is filled for only some rows; it gives once, few, many or a size class.

V gene	J gene	clone size	D gene	CDR3 DNA	CDR3 protein
TRBV4-1	TRBJ2-1	-	TRBD2	TGCGCCAGCAGCGCGCGTAGCGGGGGGAACAATGAGCAGTTCTTC	CASSARSGGNNEQFF
TRBV7-2	TRBJ2-7	-	TRBD2	TGTGCCAGCAGCTTGGACCTCGGGGGGGCCCCCTACGAGCAGTACTTC	CASSLDLGGAPYEQYF
TRBV15	TRBJ2-1	-	-	TGTGCCACCAGCAGAGAGGCCGGAGATGAGCAGTTCTTC	CATSREAGDEQFF
TRBV15	TRBJ1-4	-	-	TGTGCCACCAGCATCCATCCAGTCTCCAATGAAAAACTGTTTTTT	CATSIHPVSNEKLFF
TRBV4-1	TRBJ1-5	-	-	TGCGCCAGCAGCCAATTAGGGGGCAATCAGCCCCAGCATTTT	CASSQLGGNQPQHF
TRBV7-9	TRBJ2-3	once	TRBD2	TGTGCCAGCAGCCGCGGGGGGACCACAGATACGCAGTATTTT	CASSRGGTTDTQYF
TRBV6-5	TRBJ1-5	-	-	TGTGCCAGCAGTAAGAGGGATCAGCCCCAGCATTTT	CASSKRDQPQHF
TRBV21-1	TRBJ2-1	-	-	TGTGCCAGCAGCACGACAGGTAATCTTGAGCAGTTCTTC	CASSTTGNLEQFF
TRBV5-1	TRBJ2-3	once	TRBD2	TGCGCCAGCAGCTTCCGACTAGCGGGGGGCGTAAACACAGATACGCAGTATTTT	CASSFRLAGGVNTDTQYF
TRBV2	TRBJ1-1	-	-	TGTGCCAGCCGGTCGAGCGCCCCACCGTTGGAAGCTTTCTTT	CASRSSAPPLEAFF